One sample yielded the 16 T cell receptor beta chains listed below, sequenced in a study of T cell responses to AZD1222 COVID-19 vaccine. Assay used: immunoSEQ multiplex PCR; TCRdb lists only in-frame clones, some missing. The sample lists around 140,000 clones, more than 85% occurring once. The sample in question was peripheral blood, obtained after recovery from COVID-19. The receptors derive from an adult who had recovered from COVID-19.

V gene TRBV19 combines with J gene TRBJ1-5; D may be TRBD1 (5 bases). CDR3 size: 16 residues. Trimming cost V 4 bases and J 0 bases, with 13 bases left between them. Germline CDR1 is LNHDA and CDR2 is SQIVND (reference sequence). CDR3 coding DNA: TGTGCCAGTAGTACCCTGGGACGGCTTAGCAATCAGCCCCAGCATTTT. It yields the protein CASSTLGRLSNQPQHF.

The V call is TRBV15, the J call TRBJ1-2; the match to TRBD1 covers 8 bases. The CDR3 is 14 amino acids. With V trimmed by 5 bases and J by 8 bases, 10 bases remained unmatched. Germline V gene sequence: CDR1 LNHNV, CDR2 YYDKDF (reference sequence). The CDR3 coding sequence is TGTGCCACCAGCGAAAGACAGGGGACGAGGGGCTACACCTTC. Encoded protein: CATSERQGTRGYTF.

This chain uses TRBV9 with TRBJ2-2; 10 nucleotides match TRBD2. V lost 5 bases, J lost 2 bases, and 3 bases stayed unmatched. The germline V gene encodes CDR1 SGDLS and CDR2 YYNGEE. CDR3 length: 15 residues. CDR3 nucleotides: TGTGCCAGCAGGAGGACTAGCGGCAACACCGGGGAGCTGTTTTTT. This sequence encodes CASRRTSGNTGELFF.

This clone was seen a single time. V and J are TRBV14 and TRBJ2-1; no clear D gene. This CDR3 contains 14 residues. V lost 3 bases, J lost 3 bases, and 9 bases lay in between. Germline CDR1 SGHDN, CDR2 FVKESK. The CDR3 protein is CASSQGMYYNEQFF. The CDR3 DNA reads TGTGCCAGCAGCCAGGGAATGTACTACAATGAGCAGTTCTTC.

V usage is TRBV2 and J usage is TRBJ2-7, with 8 nucleotides matching TRBD2. V was pared by 4 bases and J by 1 base, with 21 bases of the junction left unmatched. Germline-derived CDR1 and CDR2 are SNHLY and FYNNEI. This CDR3 has 20 amino acids. The CDR3 is CASSGSPLATTSGRSYEQYF. DNA for the CDR3: TGTGCCAGCAGTGGATCCCCCCTCGCCACTACTAGCGGCCGATCCTACGAGCAGTACTTC.

This chain joins TRBV6-6 and TRBJ2-7, with 15 positions matching TRBD2. The CDR3 length is 15 residues. Per the germline V gene, CDR1 is MNHNY and CDR2 is SVGAGI (reference sequence). The ends lost 6 bases at V and 4 bases at J; junction bases unmatched: 4. For the CDR3, the DNA is TGTGCCAGCAGGGGACTAGCGGGAGGTAGTTACGAGCAGTACTTC. Protein: CASRGLAGGSYEQYF.

The chain recombines TRBV28 with TRBJ1-5, with 9 bases lining up with TRBD1. The length of the CDR3 is 16 residues. Germline loops: CDR1 MDHEN, CDR2 SYDVKM. Trimming cost V 2 bases and J 2 bases; bases outside gene matches: 4. The CDR3 DNA reads as TGTGCCAGCAGTTTAGGGGGACAGGGTGGCAATCAGCCCCAGCATTTT. Its protein is CASSLGGQGGNQPQHF. The full variable domain, with the rest looked up from reference TRBV28 and TRBJ1-5, is DVKVTQSSRYLVKRTGEKVFLECVQDMDHENMFWYRQDPGLGLRLIYFSYDVKMKEKGDIPEGYSVSREKKERFSLILESASTNQTSMYLCASSLGGQGGNQPQHFGDGTRLSIL.

The rearrangement links TRBV10-1 to TRBJ2-2; TRBD1 or TRBD2 may be the D gene (6 bases each). This CDR3 contains 16 residues. V was cut by 0 bases and J by 2 bases, with 10 bases left in between. The V gene's germline CDR1 is WNHNN and CDR2 SYGVQD (reference sequence). DNA for the CDR3: TGCGCCAGCAGTGAGTCGAGGGGGGATAACACCGGGGAGCTGTTTTTT. Its protein is CASSESRGDNTGELFF.

This chain's CDR3 is CASSYQGEGETQYF. The CDR3 DNA is TGTGCCAGCAGTTACCAGGGGGAAGGAGAGACCCAGTACTTC. The V and J genes are TRBV6-5 and TRBJ2-5; 7 bases map to TRBD1. V lost 2 bases, J lost 4 bases, and 4 bases stayed unmatched. The germline gives CDR1 MNHEY, CDR2 SVGAGI. The CDR3 is 14 amino acids.

The chain combines TRBV11-3 with TRBJ2-7, with TRBD1 matching 8 bases. J lost 5 bases, V lost 3 bases, and 9 bases had no gene match. The CDR3 totals 15 residues. Germline CDR1 and CDR2: SGHNT and YENEEA. In DNA, the CDR3 is TGTGCCAGCAGCTTTAGGAGACAGGGGATAGACGAGCAGTACTTC. It is translated as CASSFRRQGIDEQYF.

The chain uses TRBV15 and TRBJ2-7; weak D call: TRBD2 (6 bases). This CDR3 is built from 14 residues. CDR1 and CDR2 (germline): LNHNV, YYDKDF (reference sequence). V lost 3 bases to trimming and J lost 2 bases, with 11 bases between them. The CDR3 DNA reads TGTGCCACCAGCAGGGGCGGGGATACCTACGAGCAGTACTTC. Translated: CATSRGGDTYEQYF.

The V and J genes are TRBV7-9 and TRBJ2-1, with TRBD2 matching 8 bases. The CDR3 runs to 13 residues. Germline values: CDR1 SEHNR, CDR2 FQNEAQ (reference sequence). The trim removed 3 bases at V and 7 bases at J, leaving 2 bases unmatched. CDR3 coding DNA: TGTGCCAGCAGCTTTAGACTAGCGAATGAGCAGTTCTTC. Translation gives CASSFRLANEQFF.

This clone was detected once. The chain has TRBV19 and TRBJ2-4; D is perhaps TRBD2 (5 bases). The V gene's germline CDR1 is LNHDA and CDR2 SQIVND (reference sequence). V dropped 6 bases and J dropped 8 bases, with 11 bases sitting between them. The CDR3 has 12 residues. Here the CDR3 reads CASSASIDIQYF. In DNA, the CDR3 is TGTGCCAGTAGCGCTAGCATAGACATTCAGTACTTC.

V and J are TRBV5-1 and TRBJ1-1, with a possible D match to TRBD1 (6 bases). The V gene's germline CDR1 is SGHRS and CDR2 YFSETQ. This CDR3 is built from 12 residues. The V end was cut by 4 bases, the J end by 8 bases, with 12 bases between. CDR3 region: CASSLQGVEAFF. The CDR3 region has the DNA TGCGCCAGCAGCCTACAGGGCGTCGAAGCTTTCTTT.

The rearrangement links TRBV7-3 to TRBJ1-6; D may be TRBD1 (6 bases). Germline V gene data show CDR1 as SGHTA and CDR2 as FQGTGA. V was shortened by 2 bases and J by 10 bases, with 12 bases between the two germline ends. This CDR3 has 14 amino acids. CDR3 DNA sequence: TGTGCCAGCAGCTTATCCAGGGGAGGATCACCCCTCCACTTT. This sequence encodes CASSLSRGGSPLHF. Based on the CDR3 plus reference TRBV7-3 and TRBJ1-6, the full variable domain is GAGVSQTPSNKVTEKGKYVELRCDPISGHTALYWYRQSLGQGPEFLIYFQGTGAADDSGLPNDRFFAVRPEGSVSTLKIQRTERGDSAVYLCASSLSRGGSPLHFGNGTRLTVT.

This rearrangement joins TRBV6-5 to TRBJ1-1; D is uncertain. V was pared by 5 bases and J by 7 bases, with 17 bases between. This CDR3 is 14 amino acids long. CDR1 and CDR2 (germline): MNHEY, SVGAGI. CDR3 sequence reads: CASSPGAPGDEAFF. The CDR3 coding sequence is TGTGCCAGCAGTCCCGGCGCCCCTGGGGATGAAGCTTTCTTT.